A single sample is the source of the 27 T cell receptor beta chains below, sequenced in a study of blood T cells in healthy people across ages. The use of a sample-barcoded 5' primer and a J-beta primer mix characterized a second PCR of roughly 7 to 12 cycles. From the 5' RACE reads, TCRdb called clonotypes with MiXCR, one entry per CDR3 protein. Of fewer than 900,000 distinct CDR3 sequences in the sample, about 52% were seen once. The sequenced sample consisted of blood. Receptor source: a woman between 55 and 75 years old in good health.

This clonotype showed up just a few times. The chain is built from TRBV4-3 and TRBJ1-5; no firm D call. The V end was cut by 2 bases, the J end by 7 bases, with 9 bases between. This CDR3 spans 13 amino acids. The germline gives CDR1 LGHNA, CDR2 YSLEER. CDR3 sequence reads: CASSQSQKQPQHF. The CDR3 coding sequence is TGCGCCAGCAGCCAATCCCAGAAGCAGCCCCAGCATTTT.

This clonotype was detected only a few times. This chain joins TRBV28 and TRBJ2-5, with a weak D call TRBD1 (6 bases). The V end lost 4 bases, the J end lost 0 bases, and 12 bases lay between the germline ends. The CDR3 loop spans 15 amino acids. Germline CDR1 and CDR2: MDHEN and SYDVKM. CDR3 residues: CASSSLRDNQETQYF. For the CDR3, the DNA is TGTGCCAGCAGTTCCCTCCGGGACAACCAAGAGACCCAGTACTTC.

This chain uses TRBV6-5 with TRBJ1-4; tentative D call: TRBD1 (6 bases). The V gene lost 6 bases and the J gene lost 0 bases, with 14 bases spanning the gap. Germline V gene lookup returns CDR1 MNHEY and CDR2 SVGAGI. This CDR3 region has 16 residues. The CDR3: CASRSQGGATNEKLFF. The DNA of the CDR3 is TGTGCCAGCAGATCACAGGGAGGAGCAACTAATGAAAAACTGTTTTTT.

The V call is TRBV9, the J call TRBJ2-5; 8 nucleotides agree with TRBD2. The germline V gene has CDR1 SGDLS and CDR2 YYNGEE. Germline trimming cut 4 bases from V and 4 bases from J; bases unmatched to any gene: 6. This CDR3 has 14 amino acids. For the CDR3, the DNA is TGTGCCAGCAGCCGTCGGACTAGCCCAGAGACCCAGTACTTC. Its translation is CASSRRTSPETQYF.

CDR3: CASSLGGPNEKLFF. In DNA, the CDR3 is TGCGCCAGCAGCTTGGGTGGCCCTAATGAAAAACTGTTTTTT. This chain joins TRBV5-1 and TRBJ1-4; D gene uncertain. Between the trimmed V and J ends, which lost 0 bases and 3 bases, there was a span of 6 bases. CDR3 length: 14 residues. Germline V gene data show CDR1 as SGHRS and CDR2 as YFSETQ.

This chain joins TRBV7-9 and TRBJ2-1; 9 bases are a match to TRBD2. The CDR3 contains 14 residues. CDR1 and CDR2 (germline): SEHNR, FQNEAQ (reference sequence). V was clipped by 8 bases and J by 8 bases; unmatched bases: 10. As DNA, the CDR3 is TGTGCCAGCGGTGGCGCGGGAGGGGGGCATGAGCAGTTCTTC. This encodes CASGGAGGGHEQFF.

This clonotype has ten or more counts. The rearrangement uses TRBV7-9 and TRBJ2-1; 7 bases line up with TRBD1. The CDR3 spans 15 residues. V dropped 1 base and J dropped 0; count of bases not matched to a gene: 0. CDR1 and CDR2 (germline): SEHNR, FQNEAQ (reference sequence). As DNA, the CDR3 is TGTGCCAGCAGCTTAGACAGGGGCTCCTACAATGAGCAGTTCTTC. The encoded protein is CASSLDRGSYNEQFF.

This clonotype has only a few counts. The chain recombines TRBV5-1 with TRBJ1-1; a weak D match, TRBD1 (5 bases). The germline CDR1 and CDR2 sequences are SGHRS and YFSETQ. V was cut by 4 bases and J by 5 bases, with 21 bases left in between. The CDR3 sequence is 16 residues long. The CDR3 reads CASSQGRALLLTEAFF. Here the CDR3 DNA reads TGCGCCAGCAGCCAGGGACGGGCCCTACTCCTGACTGAAGCTTTCTTT.

This chain links TRBV27 with TRBJ2-7; 11 bases fit TRBD2. In germline, CDR1 is MNHEY, CDR2 SMNVEV (reference sequence). The length of the CDR3 is 15 residues. Unmatched junction bases numbered 5, after V lost 5 bases and J lost 2 bases. The CDR3 bases are TGTGCCAGCAGTACCCTAGCGGGAGGCCCCTACGAGCAGTACTTC. Amino acids: CASSTLAGGPYEQYF.

This chain uses TRBV5-1 with TRBJ1-1; no firm D call. Per the germline V gene, CDR1 is SGHRS and CDR2 is YFSETQ. This CDR3 contains 15 residues. V lost 6 bases and J lost 1, with 16 bases in between. The DNA of the CDR3 is TGCGCCAGCACCTCGAGTCGAGTGGGGAACACTGAAGCTTTCTTT. It codes for CASTSSRVGNTEAFF.

This clonotype was seen only a few times. This rearrangement joins TRBV28 to TRBJ1-1; D unclear. The germline V and J ends were trimmed by 3 bases and 5 bases, with 16 bases remaining between them. The V gene's germline CDR1 is MDHEN and CDR2 SYDVKM. The CDR3 has 15 residues. This chain's CDR3 is CASSFPEGLGTEAFF. For the CDR3, the DNA is TGTGCCAGCAGTTTTCCGGAAGGGTTGGGGACTGAAGCTTTCTTT.

The chain carries TRBV7-2 and TRBJ2-7; D perhaps matches TRBD1 (5 bases). The germline V gene encodes CDR1 SGHTA and CDR2 FQGNSA. The length of the CDR3 is 14 residues. Between the trimmed V and J ends, which lost 5 bases and 5 bases, there was a span of 16 bases. This chain's CDR3 is CASSKSQGTNEQYF. CDR3 nucleotide sequence: TGTGCCAGCAGCAAAAGTCAGGGAACTAACGAGCAGTACTTC.

This clonotype has only a few counts. V is TRBV10-3 and J is TRBJ2-1, with TRBD1 matching 9 bases. The CDR3 has 15 residues. Germline CDR1 ENHRY, CDR2 SYGVKD. The junction had 5 bases not matched to a gene; V was cut back by 8 bases and J by 0 bases. The CDR3 spells CAISGTGISYNEQFF. As DNA, the CDR3 is TGTGCCATCTCCGGGACAGGGATCTCCTACAATGAGCAGTTCTTC.

The V gene is TRBV19, the J gene TRBJ2-7; possibly TRBD1 for D (5 bases). Trimming took 2 bases from V and 2 from J, leaving 10 bases between them. CDR1 and CDR2 (germline): LNHDA, SQIVND (reference sequence). This CDR3 has 14 amino acids. For the CDR3, the DNA is TGTGCCAGTAGTATACGCTCAGGGACCTACGAGCAGTACTTC. Its protein product is CASSIRSGTYEQYF.

This clonotype has only one observation. The chain has TRBV6-1 and TRBJ2-1, with no clear D. Trimming stripped 7 bases from V and 0 bases from J, with 10 bases between. The CDR3 consists of 14 residues. CDR1 is MNHNS, CDR2 SASEGT, per germline. The DNA of the CDR3 is TGTGCCAGCACCCCGCAGAGCTCCTACAATGAGCAGTTCTTC. As protein: CASTPQSSYNEQFF.

V usage is TRBV11-2 and J usage is TRBJ2-1, with 10 nucleotides matching TRBD2. There are 16 residues in the CDR3. Germline-derived CDR1 and CDR2 are SGHAT and FQNNGV. V lost 8 bases and J lost 3; bases outside the gene matches: 10. CDR3 coding DNA: TGTGCCAGCGGGGTGGCTAGCGGGAGAATCTACAATGAGCAGTTCTTC. Residues: CASGVASGRIYNEQFF.

This clonotype has just a few counts. The V call is TRBV4-2, the J call TRBJ2-1, with TRBD2 identical over 13 bases. The ends lost 6 bases at V and 7 bases at J; junction bases unmatched: 12. CDR3 length: 17 amino acids. Per the germline V gene, CDR1 is LGHNA and CDR2 is YNFKEQ. The CDR3 DNA follows: TGTGCCAGCAGTGCTAGGACTAGCGGGAGCGGAGCTAATGAGCAGTTCTTC. It yields the protein CASSARTSGSGANEQFF.

The chain is built from TRBV20-1 and TRBJ2-1; 11 bases map to TRBD2. V was clipped by 0 bases and J by 3 bases; unmatched bases: 10. CDR1 and CDR2 (germline): DFQATT, SNEGSKA (reference sequence). The CDR3 is 18 residues long. The CDR3 nucleotides are TGCAGTGCTAGAGATCCTACCGGGACTAGCGGTTTCTACAATGAGCAGTTCTTC. Protein product: CSARDPTGTSGFYNEQFF.

J is TRBJ2-1 and V is TRBV20-1, with D tentatively TRBD1 (6 bases). Germline CDR1 reads DFQATT; CDR2 reads SNEGSKA (reference sequence). V shed 0 bases and J shed 6 bases, with 15 bases lying between them. The CDR3 is made up of 15 amino acids. CDR3 DNA sequence: TGCAGTGCTAGAGATCTCAGGGGACAAATCAATGAGCAGTTCTTC. Protein product: CSARDLRGQINEQFF.

The chain is built from TRBV20-1 and TRBJ2-5; TRBD2 is a possible D gene (5 bases). The assigned J gene may be wrong: the sequence end matches TRBJ2-7 better. The germline CDR1 and CDR2 sequences are DFQATT and SNEGSKA (reference sequence). This CDR3 comprises 11 residues. The CDR3 loop reads CSARPGVEQYF. The DNA of the CDR3 is TGCAGTGCTAGACCCGGGGTCGAGCAGTACTTC.

This clonotype has more than one count but fewer than ten. The V call is TRBV6-1, the J call TRBJ2-1, with D possibly matching TRBD2 (5 bases). Germline V gene lookup returns CDR1 MNHNS and CDR2 SASEGT. This CDR3 has 12 residues. V shed 7 bases and J shed 6 bases, with 10 bases lying between them. CDR3 DNA sequence: TGTGCCAGCATCCTCGGAGGCAATGAGCAGTTCTTC. Translation: CASILGGNEQFF.

This clonotype was detected once. The chain has TRBV5-5 and TRBJ2-7; 9 bases are a match to TRBD2. The CDR3 sequence is 14 residues long. CDR1 and CDR2 from the germline V gene are SGHKS and YYEKEE (reference sequence). Trimming cost V 7 bases and J 0 bases; bases outside gene matches: 5. The CDR3 DNA follows: TGTGCCAGCCAACTAGCGGGCTACTCCTACGAGCAGTACTTC. Its translation is CASQLAGYSYEQYF.

The CDR3 sequence: CASSLPRLSTDTQYF. CDR3 nucleotide sequence: TGTGCCAGCAGCCTCCCCCGGCTTAGCACAGATACGCAGTATTTT. This chain joins TRBV7-2 and TRBJ2-3; D call uncertain. The CDR3 has 15 residues. The germline CDR1 and CDR2 sequences are SGHTA and FQGNSA. V lost 5 bases to trimming and J lost 0 bases, with 12 bases between them.

In this sample, this clonotype turned up a few times. The chain recombines TRBV6-2 or TRBV6-3 with TRBJ2-7; 8 bases are a match to TRBD1. The J segment lost 3 bases and the V segment lost 5 bases, leaving 12 bases of the junction unmatched. The CDR3 extends over 16 amino acids. Germline lookup yields CDR1 MNHEY and CDR2 SVGEGT. The CDR3 spells CASSRRGQGRFYEQYF. CDR3 bases: TGTGCCAGCAGTAGACGAGGACAGGGTCGATTCTACGAGCAGTACTTC.

This clonotype was observed at least ten times. V usage is TRBV20-1 and J usage is TRBJ2-1, with D uncertain. The CDR3 is 17 amino acids. V was trimmed by 3 bases and J by 6 bases, leaving 24 bases between them. CDR1 is DFQATT and CDR2 is SNEGSKA in the germline V gene (reference sequence). CDR3 in DNA: TGCAGTGCTAGTAGCCCCCGTTGGGCGGATCTAACCAATGAGCAGTTCTTC. It specifies CSASSPRWADLTNEQFF.

The chain has TRBV28 and TRBJ1-1; 7 nucleotides match TRBD1. V lost 10 bases and J lost 2; bases outside the gene matches: 7. The CDR3 has 13 residues. Germline lookup yields CDR1 MDHEN and CDR2 SYDVKM. The CDR3 coding sequence is TGTGCCACCCTAGGGACAGCAAACACTGAAGCTTTCTTT. This codes for CATLGTANTEAFF.

This clonotype was seen only a few times. V usage is TRBV2 and J usage is TRBJ2-5; D might be TRBD2 (6 bases). The CDR3 covers 19 residues. The V end was cut by 5 bases, the J end by 5 bases, with 30 bases between. Germline values: CDR1 SNHLY, CDR2 FYNNEI. The CDR3 sequence is CASSPKGLGGSAVRETQYF. CDR3 nucleotide sequence: TGTGCCAGCAGTCCAAAGGGGTTAGGAGGGTCGGCCGTCCGGGAGACCCAGTACTTC.